This T cell receptor beta chain was found in a study of blood T cells in healthy people across ages. The authors ran a second PCR of about 7 to 12 cycles using a sample-barcoded 5' primer and a J-beta primer mix. In TCRdb, the 5' RACE reads were re-called with MiXCR into one record per CDR3 protein. Of roughly 700,000 distinct CDR3 sequences in the sample, 32% were seen once. This clonotype was seen at least ten times. Germline V gene lookup returns CDR1 DFQATT and CDR2 SNEGSKA (reference sequence). Losses at the gene ends were 6 bases for V and 0 bases for J; bases not matched to a gene: 7. This CDR3 has 15 residues.

The sequence came from a woman of 80 years or more in good health. The specimen was blood. J is TRBJ2-5 and V is TRBV20-1, with 10 bases that match TRBD2. CDR3 amino acids: CSALRTSGYQETQYF. In nucleotides, the CDR3 is TGCAGTGCCCTCCGGACTAGCGGATACCAAGAGACCCAGTACTTC.